The source of this T cell receptor beta chain is a study of T cell responses to AZD1222 COVID-19 vaccine. The study, taken as a whole, reports: Only six AZD1222 recipients tested seropositive at baseline.

To note about this clone: Its antigen remains unidentified.

Method: immunoSEQ multiplex PCR; TCRdb's copy keeps in-frame clones and lacks some. The data contain 120,000 to 150,000 clones, 70% to 90% of them singletons. This sequence was found in an adult in good health. Material: peripheral blood, obtained on day 0 of AZD1222 vaccination.

In nucleotides, the CDR3 is TGTGCCAGCAGCCAAGGGAGGTATTCACCCCTCCACTTT. Amino acid sequence: CASSQGRYSPLHF. V is TRBV3-1 (or the pseudogene TRBV3-2) and J is TRBJ1-6; D uncertain. CDR3 size: 13 residues. The V gene's germline CDR1 is LGHDT and CDR2 YNNKEL (reference sequence). V lost 1 base and J 8 bases, leaving 6 bases between the germline ends.